Listed here is a single TCR beta chain. Its antigen is unidentified. V gave up 7 bases and J gave up 6 bases; unmatched junction bases: 8. Germline CDR1 is SQVTM and CDR2 is ANQGSEA. This CDR3 has 13 residues. This specimen comes from a study of cytomegalovirus exposure and HLA in healthy donors. Study-wide results and caveats: Cytomegalovirus association was assigned to more than 150 TCR beta chains.

PCR was performed using 60 Vbeta and 13 Jbeta primers. Assay: immunoSEQ multiplex PCR; the TCRdb copy retains only in-frame clones and omits some. This sample carries about 120,000 clones, about 74% of them seen once, and the ten largest clones take around 3%. This sequence originates from a woman aged 40 to 50 in good health and CMV-seropositive. Sequenced sample: PBMCs. The chain recombines TRBV29-1 with TRBJ1-5, with TRBD1 identical over 8 bases. DNA for the CDR3: TGCAGCGCCGGACAGGGAGCGGGTCAGCCCCAGCATTTT. Amino acids: CSAGQGAGQPQHF.